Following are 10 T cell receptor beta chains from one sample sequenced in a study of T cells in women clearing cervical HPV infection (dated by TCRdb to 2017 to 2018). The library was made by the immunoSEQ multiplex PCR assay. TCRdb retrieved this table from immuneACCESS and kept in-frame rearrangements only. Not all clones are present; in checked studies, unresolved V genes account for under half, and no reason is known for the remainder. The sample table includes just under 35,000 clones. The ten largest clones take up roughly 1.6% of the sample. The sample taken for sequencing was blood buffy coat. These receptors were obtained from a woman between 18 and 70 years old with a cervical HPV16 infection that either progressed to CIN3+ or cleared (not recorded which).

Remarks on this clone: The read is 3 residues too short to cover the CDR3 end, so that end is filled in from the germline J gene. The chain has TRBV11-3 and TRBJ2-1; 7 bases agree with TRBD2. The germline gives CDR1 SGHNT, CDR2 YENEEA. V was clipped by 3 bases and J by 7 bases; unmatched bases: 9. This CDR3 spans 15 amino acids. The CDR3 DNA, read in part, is TGTGCCAGCAGCTTGGGGGGAGGGGTGATAAATGAG. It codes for CASSLGGGVINE. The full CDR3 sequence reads CASSLGGGVINEQFF. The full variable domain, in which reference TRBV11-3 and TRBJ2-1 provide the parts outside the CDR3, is EAGVVQSPRYKIIEKKQPVAFWCNPISGHNTLYWYLQNLGQGPELLIRYENEEAVDDSQLPKDRFSAERLKGVDSTLKIQPAELGDSAVYLCASSLGGGVINEQFFGPGTRLTVL.

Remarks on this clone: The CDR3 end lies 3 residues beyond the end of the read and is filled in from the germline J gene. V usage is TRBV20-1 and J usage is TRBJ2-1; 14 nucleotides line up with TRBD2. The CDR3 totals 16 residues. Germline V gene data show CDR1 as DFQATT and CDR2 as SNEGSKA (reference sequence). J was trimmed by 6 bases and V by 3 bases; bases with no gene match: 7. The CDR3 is CSASRTSGGLINEQFF. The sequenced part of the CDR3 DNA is TGCAGTGCTAGCCGGACTAGCGGGGGGTTAATCAATGAG.

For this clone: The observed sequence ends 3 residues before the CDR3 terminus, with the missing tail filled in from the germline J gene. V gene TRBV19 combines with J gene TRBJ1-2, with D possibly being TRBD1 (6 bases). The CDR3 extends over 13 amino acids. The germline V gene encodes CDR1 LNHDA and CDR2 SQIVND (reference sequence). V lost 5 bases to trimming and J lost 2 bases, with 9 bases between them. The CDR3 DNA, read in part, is TGTGCCAGTAGTTCAGGGGACAACTATGGC. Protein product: CASSSGDNYG. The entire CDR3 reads CASSSGDNYGYTF.

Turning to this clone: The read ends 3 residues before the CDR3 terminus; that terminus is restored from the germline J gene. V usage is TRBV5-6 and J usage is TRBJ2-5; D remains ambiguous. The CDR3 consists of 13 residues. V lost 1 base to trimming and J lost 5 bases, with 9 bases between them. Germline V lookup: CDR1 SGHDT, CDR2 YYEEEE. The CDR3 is CASSLIESETQYF. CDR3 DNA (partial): TGTGCCAGCAGCTTGATAGAAAGCGAGACC.

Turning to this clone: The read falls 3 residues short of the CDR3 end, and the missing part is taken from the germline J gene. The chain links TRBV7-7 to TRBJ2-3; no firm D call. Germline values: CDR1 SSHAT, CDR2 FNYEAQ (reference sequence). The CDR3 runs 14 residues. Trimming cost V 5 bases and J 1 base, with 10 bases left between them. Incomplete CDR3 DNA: TGTGCCAGCAGCCCTTCCTCGGGCACAGATACG. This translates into CASSPSSGTDT. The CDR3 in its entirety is CASSPSSGTDTQYF.

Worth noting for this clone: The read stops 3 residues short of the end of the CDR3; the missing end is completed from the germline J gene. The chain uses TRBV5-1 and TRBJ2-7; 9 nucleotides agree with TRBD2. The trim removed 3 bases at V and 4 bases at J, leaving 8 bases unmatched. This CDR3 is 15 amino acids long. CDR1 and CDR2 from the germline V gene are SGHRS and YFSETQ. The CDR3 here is CASSWGAGGEYEQYF. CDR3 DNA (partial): TGCGCCAGCAGCTGGGGAGCGGGAGGAGAATACGAG. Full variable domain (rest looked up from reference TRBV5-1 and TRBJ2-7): KAGVTQTPRYLIKTRGQQVTLSCSPISGHRSVSWYQQTPGQGLQFLFEYFSETQRNKGNFPGRFSGRQFSNSRSEMNVSTLELGDSALYLCASSWGAGGEYEQYFGPGTRLTVT.

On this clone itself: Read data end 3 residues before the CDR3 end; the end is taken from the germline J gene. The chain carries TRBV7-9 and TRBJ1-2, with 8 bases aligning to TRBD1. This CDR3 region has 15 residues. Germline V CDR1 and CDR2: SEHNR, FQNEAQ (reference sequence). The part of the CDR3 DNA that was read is TGTGCCAGCAGCTCCCGGGACAGGAACCACTACGAC. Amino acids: CASSSRDRNHYD. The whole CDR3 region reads CASSSRDRNHYDYTF.

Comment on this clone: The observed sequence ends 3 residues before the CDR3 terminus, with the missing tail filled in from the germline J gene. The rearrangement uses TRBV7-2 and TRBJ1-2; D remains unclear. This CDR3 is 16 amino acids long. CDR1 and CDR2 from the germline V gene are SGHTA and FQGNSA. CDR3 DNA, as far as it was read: TGTGCCAGCAGCTTAGCTAGCGGGAGTGAGGCAGATACC. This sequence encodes CASSLASGSEADT. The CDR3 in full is CASSLASGSEADTYTF.

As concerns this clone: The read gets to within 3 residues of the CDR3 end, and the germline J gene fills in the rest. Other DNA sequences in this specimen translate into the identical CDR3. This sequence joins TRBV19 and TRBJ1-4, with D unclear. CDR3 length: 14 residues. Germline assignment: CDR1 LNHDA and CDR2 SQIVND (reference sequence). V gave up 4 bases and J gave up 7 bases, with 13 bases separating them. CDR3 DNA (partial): TGTGCCAGTAGTAAGGCCTCGACGGGTGAAAAA. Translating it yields CASSKASTGEK. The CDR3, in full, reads CASSKASTGEKLFF.

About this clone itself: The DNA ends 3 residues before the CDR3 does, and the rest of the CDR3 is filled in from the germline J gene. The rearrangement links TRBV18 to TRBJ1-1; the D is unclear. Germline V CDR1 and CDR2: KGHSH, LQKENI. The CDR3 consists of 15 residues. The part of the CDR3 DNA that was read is TGTGCCAGCTCACCCTTACTAGCGGGAGAAGAGACA. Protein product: CASSPLLAGEET. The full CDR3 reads CASSPLLAGEETAFF.